This is a list of T cell receptor beta chains from one sample in a study of T-cell reconstitution after alpha-beta-depleted transplantation in children. TCRdb recomputed calls from the PCR reads with MiXCR, one row per CDR3 protein. The sample gives around 500,000 distinct CDR3 sequences, under 15% of which show up once; 5% to 6% is in the top ten. The sequenced sample was PBMCs from the stem cell graft donor, obtained from the stem cell graft. The receptors derive from a human donor who donated a stem cell graft to a child with combined immunodeficiency. Each CDR3 is given without its conserved first and last residue. Fields, in order: J gene, clone size, D gene, V gene, CDR3 protein. The D gene is left open where the match is weak. The listing skips clone size in some rows; elsewhere it reads once, few, many or a size class.

>TRBJ2-1|NA|TRBD1|TRBV7-6
ASSPFGQGADEQF
>TRBJ1-5|NA|NA|TRBV19
ASKGGDQPQH
>TRBJ1-1|many|NA|TRBV29-1
SVEDLGFLNTEAF
>TRBJ2-7|few|NA|TRBV9
ASSGVGVEQY
>TRBJ2-3|NA|NA|TRBV20-1
SARYSPAFTDTQY
>TRBJ1-2|few|TRBD1|TRBV4-2
ASSQESQGALGYYGYT
>TRBJ2-5|many|TRBD1|TRBV7-9
ASSSTGVVRETQY
>TRBJ2-1|few|NA|TRBV5-8
ASSLIPGPYNEQF
>TRBJ2-1|NA|TRBD1|TRBV6-2/TRBV6-3
ASSLMRTGRMDNEQF
>TRBJ2-2|many|NA|TRBV5-4
ASSQTPTGELF
>TRBJ2-5|NA|NA|TRBV24-1
ATSDLEGFQETQY
>TRBJ2-5|few|TRBD1|TRBV5-4
ASRLDGDRGLETQY
>TRBJ1-1|few|NA|TRBV30
AWKKGSTEAF
>TRBJ1-5|many|NA|TRBV24-1
ATSQGFNQPQH
>TRBJ2-3|few|TRBD2|TRBV30
AWREGLAGGDTQY
>TRBJ2-7|few|TRBD1|TRBV10-3
AIRPDRGGYEQY
>TRBJ2-3|many|TRBD1|TRBV29-1
SVRLPGGDTQY
>TRBJ2-7|many|NA|TRBV15
ATSRDRGSYEQY
>TRBJ1-2|few|NA|TRBV6-6
ASSYVDYGYT
>TRBJ2-1|many|NA|TRBV4-2
ASSQDRHNEQF
>TRBJ1-1|few|NA|TRBV29-1
SVRGVGFPEAF
>TRBJ2-1|few|TRBD1|TRBV12-3/TRBV12-4
ASSSHGTGRNNEQF
>TRBJ2-3|many|TRBD1|TRBV27
ASSMTGDTQY
>TRBJ1-3|NA|NA|TRBV11-2
ASSLAQVLGNTIY
>TRBJ2-1|many|NA|TRBV6-1
ASRGEGFSYIEQF
>TRBJ1-5|few|NA|TRBV12-3/TRBV12-4
ASSTSDSPDQPQH
>TRBJ2-1|few|TRBD2|TRBV4-3
ASSQDLAGGLLPYNEQF
>TRBJ2-3|NA|NA|TRBV5-1
ASSLRNSLSTDTQY
>TRBJ1-2|few|NA|TRBV28
ASTPAGVGYGYT
>TRBJ1-1|many|TRBD1|TRBV6-2/TRBV6-3
ASRAMTGVSVNPEAF
>TRBJ1-5|many|NA|TRBV6-2/TRBV6-3
ASSYGYHQPQH
>TRBJ2-2|many|NA|TRBV6-5
ASSYVSIGVGELF
>TRBJ2-3|few|NA|TRBV7-9
ASRSTPDTQY
>TRBJ2-3|NA|TRBD1|TRBV5-1
ASSADRGLGDTQY
>TRBJ1-1|few|NA|TRBV5-1
ASSLHIGGETEAF
>TRBJ2-5|NA|TRBD2|TRBV20-1
SATSPSGGYQETQY
>TRBJ2-7|NA|NA|TRBV12-3/TRBV12-4
ASSGVERSEY
>TRBJ2-1|few|NA|TRBV25-1
ASSEFGHGGNEQF
>TRBJ2-3|many|TRBD1|TRBV6-1
ASSEGVRGPGDTQY
>TRBJ1-4|NA|TRBD1|TRBV18
ASSTPDRGEKLF
>TRBJ2-7|NA|TRBD2|TRBV10-3
AIRNSDGGGAYEQY
>TRBJ2-3|many|NA|TRBV11-2
ASSLRVGRGALTDTQY
>TRBJ1-6|few|TRBD1|TRBV5-1
ASSRTGVDSPLH
>TRBJ2-7|many|TRBD2|TRBV24-1
ATSQGAGVTYEQY
>TRBJ1-1|once|NA|TRBV15
ATGQAINTEAF
>TRBJ2-2|NA|NA|TRBV10-3
AISPGPNTGELF
>TRBJ2-1|many|NA|TRBV9
ASSVGGLDYNEQF
>TRBJ1-1|NA|NA|TRBV29-1
SVGFGPNTEAF